What follows is one TCR beta chain and its context. The antigen is undetermined. The record originates from a study of siplizumab effects on memory and regulatory T cells. Study-level findings and limits: Memory cells that were CD4+ and unstimulated gave rise to alloreactive sequences, which siplizumab significantly reduced. Siplizumab cultures yielded proliferating Tregs whose suppressive function was not confirmed. Controls showed an average of approximately 25% Treg-derived mappable alloreactive CD4+ clones, while siplizumab showed roughly 74%.

Roughly 10^5 TCR templates underwent assay in each sample. Using immunoSEQ multiplex PCR, the repertoire was profiled, and TCRdb retains in-frame clones only, with some absent. The sample shows tens of thousands of clones, roughly 93% of them seen only once. The CDR3 spans 14 residues. CDR1 and CDR2 from the germline V gene are ENHRY and SYGVKD. Trimming removed 4 bases at V and 3 bases at J, with 9 bases between. V is TRBV10-3 and J is TRBJ2-2; D not resolved. The material sequenced was CD8+ T cells sorted from blood. This TCR was sampled from a human donor in good health. The CDR3 DNA reads TGTGCCATCAGTGGGGTTCCAGACACCGGGGAGCTGTTTTTT. Translation: CAISGVPDTGELFF.